One and the same sample provided the 8 T cell receptor beta chains below, sequenced in a study of PD-1 and CTLA-4 blockade in melanoma. Generated by immunoSEQ multiplex PCR, the TCRdb table keeps only in-frame clones and is missing some. The table shows under 40,000 clones, with about 87% occurring only once. The source material was CD8+ T cells from peripheral blood, sampled from a patient given anti-PD-1 treatment. These TCRs come from a human donor with melanoma.

The sample holds one count of this clone. V is TRBV4-2 and J is TRBJ1-6, with a weak D call TRBD1 (5 bases). Germline assignment: CDR1 LGHNA and CDR2 YNFKEQ. The length of the CDR3 is 17 residues. Trimming removed 4 bases from V and 16 bases from J, with 29 bases in between. The CDR3 region has the DNA TGTGCCAGCAGCCCATCCACCGGGACTTGGGGCACCTCCCCGCTCCACTTT. This sequence encodes CASSPSTGTWGTSPLHF.

The chain employs TRBV6-5 and TRBJ1-2; 7 bases are shared with TRBD1. J was trimmed by 1 base and V by 2 bases; bases with no gene match: 4. Per the germline V gene, CDR1 is MNHEY and CDR2 is SVGAGI. The CDR3 extends over 15 amino acids. The CDR3 bases are TGTGCCAGCAGTTACAGCCGGGACAGTAACTATGGCTACACCTTC. This translates into CASSYSRDSNYGYTF.

The V gene is TRBV7-6, the J gene TRBJ2-7, with D tentatively TRBD1 or TRBD2 (5 bases each). This CDR3 has 14 amino acids. Germline V gene data show CDR1 as SGHVS and CDR2 as FNYEAQ. The V end was cut by 1 base, the J end by 6 bases, with 13 bases between. CDR3 bases: TGTGCCAGCAGCTTAGGTGTGACTGGGGGCGAGCAGTACTTC. The encoded protein is CASSLGVTGGEQYF.

The J gene is TRBJ1-3, the V gene TRBV7-9; TRBD1 matches at 9 bases. V trimming: 5 bases; J trimming: 4 bases; junction bases outside the gene matches: 3. CDR3 length: 14 residues. Germline values: CDR1 SEHNR, CDR2 FQNEAQ (reference sequence). The CDR3 loop is CASSGTGWGNTIYF. CDR3 nucleotide sequence: TGTGCCAGCAGCGGGACAGGGTGGGGAAACACCATATATTTT.

CDR3 coding DNA: TGTGCCAGCAGCTTGGGACTAGCGGGGATAATGAACACCGGGGAGCTGTTTTTT. Translated, it gives CASSLGLAGIMNTGELFF. The rearrangement joins TRBV14 to TRBJ2-2; 13 nucleotides line up with TRBD2. This CDR3 spans 18 amino acids. V dropped 5 bases and J dropped 1; count of bases not matched to a gene: 7. CDR1 is SGHDN, CDR2 FVKESK, per germline.

V is TRBV9 and J is TRBJ2-2, with TRBD1 identical over 12 bases. After removal of 4 bases from V and 6 bases from J, the junction contained 4 bases not matched to a gene. This CDR3 spans 15 amino acids. Germline-derived CDR1 and CDR2 are SGDLS and YYNGEE. The CDR3 is CASSQGQGAPGELFF. The CDR3 DNA sequence: TGTGCCAGCAGCCAGGGACAGGGGGCGCCCGGGGAGCTGTTTTTT. The whole variable domain, filled in from reference TRBV9 and TRBJ2-2, reads DSGVTQTPKHLITATGQRVTLRCSPRSGDLSVYWYQQSLDQGLQFLIQYYNGEERAKGNILERFSAQQFPDLHSELNLSSLELGDSALYFCASSQGQGAPGELFFGEGSRLTVL.

This rearrangement joins TRBV3-1 (or the pseudogene TRBV3-2) to TRBJ2-2; D not resolved. Germline CDR1 and CDR2: LGHDT and YNNKEL (reference sequence). Trimming left V 5 bases short and J 5 bases short, with 15 bases between. This CDR3 is 15 amino acids long. The CDR3 reads CASSSSSGLTGELFF. The CDR3 region has the DNA TGTGCCAGCAGCAGTTCTTCAGGCTTGACCGGGGAGCTGTTTTTT.

In this sample, this clone turned up a few times. The chain combines TRBV29-1 with TRBJ1-1; 7 bases line up with TRBD1. With V trimmed by 2 bases and J by 2 bases, 2 bases remained unmatched. The CDR3 is 13 amino acids. CDR1 is SQVTM, CDR2 ANQGSEA, per germline. This CDR3 reads CSVERGLNTEAFF. The CDR3, as DNA: TGCAGCGTTGAAAGGGGGCTAAACACTGAAGCTTTCTTT.